The sequence of this T cell receptor beta chain was determined in a study of T cells in localized non-small cell lung cancer. With regard to this clone: Its antigen is not identified.

Points from the study as a whole: A median approximately 59 of the top 100 tumor clones appeared in adjacent lung. Because researchers sequenced only one region of the tumor, heterogeneity is still possible. Longer survival (overall) was linked to higher T cell density in blood. Uninvolved adjacent lung, not tumor, had the highest T cell clonality.

Here immunoSEQ multiplex PCR was the method, and the copy in TCRdb shows in-frame clones only, minus some. Here the sample spans fewer than 75,000 clones, about four fifths being singletons. The CDR3 has 15 residues. V was pared by 2 bases and J by 0 bases, with 12 bases between. CDR1 and CDR2 (germline): SGHKS, YYEKEE (reference sequence). The gene calls are TRBV5-5 and TRBJ2-7; no definite D call. This clonotype was obtained from a female donor over 55 with stage I lung adenocarcinoma. The specimen was peripheral blood, collected before any cancer treatment. The CDR3 is CASSFRQESSYEQYF. CDR3 in DNA: TGTGCCAGCAGCTTTAGGCAGGAGAGCTCCTACGAGCAGTACTTC.